This T cell receptor beta chain was identified during a study of blood T cell repertoires in COVID-19. Donors were grouped by their self-reported clinical history. Looked up from germline, CDR1 is WNHNN and CDR2 is SYGVQD (reference sequence). V lost 4 bases and J lost 2, with 6 bases in between. This CDR3 spans 14 amino acids. Some clones are missing from TCRdb's copy, which holds only in-frame ones; the method was immunoSEQ multiplex PCR. The table lists over 200,000 clones, under 90% of them singletons. This sequence originates from a woman in her 50s with acute COVID-19. The genes are TRBV10-1 and TRBJ1-6; D unclear. The sequenced material came from PBMCs or T cells enriched from blood (not recorded which). The CDR3 sequence is CASSVRPYNSPLHF. The CDR3 nucleotides read TGCGCCAGCAGTGTGAGGCCCTATAATTCACCCCTCCACTTT.